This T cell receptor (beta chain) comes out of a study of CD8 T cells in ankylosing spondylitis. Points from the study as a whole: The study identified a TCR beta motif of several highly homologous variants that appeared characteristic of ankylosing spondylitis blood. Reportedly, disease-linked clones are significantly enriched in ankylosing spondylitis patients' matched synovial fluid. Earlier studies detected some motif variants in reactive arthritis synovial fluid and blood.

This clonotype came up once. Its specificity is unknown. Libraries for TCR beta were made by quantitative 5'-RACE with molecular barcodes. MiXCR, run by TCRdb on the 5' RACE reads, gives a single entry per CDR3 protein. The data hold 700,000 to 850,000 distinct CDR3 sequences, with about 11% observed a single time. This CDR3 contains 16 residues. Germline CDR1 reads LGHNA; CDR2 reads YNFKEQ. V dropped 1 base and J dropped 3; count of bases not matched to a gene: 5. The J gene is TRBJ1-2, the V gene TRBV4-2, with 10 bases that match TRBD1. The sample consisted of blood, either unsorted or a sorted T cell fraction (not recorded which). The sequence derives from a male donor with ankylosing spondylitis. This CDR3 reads CASSQVGTGEDYGYTF. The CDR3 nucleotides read TGTGCCAGCAGCCAAGTAGGGACAGGGGAAGACTATGGCTACACCTTC.